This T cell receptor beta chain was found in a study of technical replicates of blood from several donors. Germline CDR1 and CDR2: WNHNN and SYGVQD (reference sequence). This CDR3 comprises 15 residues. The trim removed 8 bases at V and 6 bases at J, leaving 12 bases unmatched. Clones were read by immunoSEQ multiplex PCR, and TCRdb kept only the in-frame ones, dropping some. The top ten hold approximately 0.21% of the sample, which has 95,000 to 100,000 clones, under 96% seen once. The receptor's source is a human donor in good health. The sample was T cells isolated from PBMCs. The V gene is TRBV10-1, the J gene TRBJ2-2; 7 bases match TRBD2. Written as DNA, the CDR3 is TGCGCCAGCCTTGGGGGACTCAGCGGGGCCGGGGAGCTGTTTTTT. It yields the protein CASLGGLSGAGELFF.